These T cell receptor beta chains were read from a single sample in a study of post-analysis software for immune sequencing data. From the PCR reads, TCRdb called clonotypes with MiXCR, one entry per CDR3 protein. There are about 460,000 distinct CDR3 sequences in the sample; approximately 45% occur only once, and about 12% lies in the top ten. Sequenced sample: blood. The receptors stem from a girl aged 10 to 17 with multiple sclerosis. Both conserved end residues are part of each CDR3.

V gene	J gene	CDR3 protein
TRBV28	TRBJ2-7	CASSFSVAFTYEQYF
TRBV5-1	TRBJ2-7	CASSQGTASIYEQYF
TRBV20-1	TRBJ2-3	CSAPWGGRTDTQYF
TRBV13	TRBJ1-1	CASSLVDRLNTEAFF
TRBV30	TRBJ1-1	CAWSEGVNTEAFF
TRBV2	TRBJ2-5	CASSPGLAVETQYF
TRBV12-3/TRBV12-4	TRBJ2-7	CASSFRQYEQYF
TRBV12-3/TRBV12-4	TRBJ1-4	CASSRAPGEKLFF
TRBV28	TRBJ2-7	CASSFTGTGPYEQYF
TRBV12-3/TRBV12-4	TRBJ1-1	CASTPSPGGTEAFF